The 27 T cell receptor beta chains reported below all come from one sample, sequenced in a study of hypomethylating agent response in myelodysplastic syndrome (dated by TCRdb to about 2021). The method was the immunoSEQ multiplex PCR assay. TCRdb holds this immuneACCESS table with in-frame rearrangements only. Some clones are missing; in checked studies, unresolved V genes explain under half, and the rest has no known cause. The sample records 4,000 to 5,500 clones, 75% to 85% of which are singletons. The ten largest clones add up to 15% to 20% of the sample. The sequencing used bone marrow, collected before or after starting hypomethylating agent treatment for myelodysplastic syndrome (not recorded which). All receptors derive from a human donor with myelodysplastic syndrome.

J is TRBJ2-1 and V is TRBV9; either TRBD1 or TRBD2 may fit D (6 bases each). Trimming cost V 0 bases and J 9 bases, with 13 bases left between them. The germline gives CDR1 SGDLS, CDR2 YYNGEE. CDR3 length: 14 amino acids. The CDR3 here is CASSVERRGSEQFF. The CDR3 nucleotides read TGTGCCAGCAGCGTAGAAAGGAGGGGGTCTGAGCAGTTCTTC.

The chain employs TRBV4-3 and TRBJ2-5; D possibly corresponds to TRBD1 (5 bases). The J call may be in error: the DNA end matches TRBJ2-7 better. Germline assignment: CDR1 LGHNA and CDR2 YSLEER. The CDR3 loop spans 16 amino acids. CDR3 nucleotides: TGCGCCAGCAGCCAAGACCCCTTGACAGTGGACTACGAGCAGTACTTC. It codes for CASSQDPLTVDYEQYF.

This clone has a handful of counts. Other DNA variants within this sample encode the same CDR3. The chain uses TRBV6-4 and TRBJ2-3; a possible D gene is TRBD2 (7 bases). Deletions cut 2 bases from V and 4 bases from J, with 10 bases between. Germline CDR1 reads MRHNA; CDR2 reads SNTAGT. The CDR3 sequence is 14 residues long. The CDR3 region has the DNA TGTGCCAGCAGTGACGGGGGGGCAGCAGATACGCAGTATTTT. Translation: CASSDGGAADTQYF.

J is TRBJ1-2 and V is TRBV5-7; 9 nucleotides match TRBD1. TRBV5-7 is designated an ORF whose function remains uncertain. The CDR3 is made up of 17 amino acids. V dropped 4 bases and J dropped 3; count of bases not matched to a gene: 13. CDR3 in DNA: TGTGCCAGCAGCGCCGGGACAGGGTATGAGGGCTACTATGGCTACACCTTC. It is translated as CASSAGTGYEGYYGYTF.

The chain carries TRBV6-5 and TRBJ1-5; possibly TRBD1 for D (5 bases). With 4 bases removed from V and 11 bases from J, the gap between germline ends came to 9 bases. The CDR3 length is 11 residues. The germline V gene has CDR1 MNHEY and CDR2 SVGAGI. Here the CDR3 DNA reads TGTGCCAGCAGTTTTGGGGGGGCCCAGCATTTT. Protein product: CASSFGGAQHF.

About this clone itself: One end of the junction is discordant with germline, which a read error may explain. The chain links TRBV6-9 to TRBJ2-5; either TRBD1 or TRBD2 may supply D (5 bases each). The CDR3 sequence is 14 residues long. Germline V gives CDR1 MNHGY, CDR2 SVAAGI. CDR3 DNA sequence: TGTGCCAGCAGTTACACGGGACGGGGAAGACATTCGCACTTC. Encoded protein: CASSYTGRGRHSHF.

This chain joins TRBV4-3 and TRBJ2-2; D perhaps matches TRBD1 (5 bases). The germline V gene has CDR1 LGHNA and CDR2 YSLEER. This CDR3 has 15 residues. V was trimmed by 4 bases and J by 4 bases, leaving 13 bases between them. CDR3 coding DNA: TGCGCCAGCAGCCCTGGGGCAAGGAGCACCGGGGAGCTGTTTTTT. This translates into CASSPGARSTGELFF.

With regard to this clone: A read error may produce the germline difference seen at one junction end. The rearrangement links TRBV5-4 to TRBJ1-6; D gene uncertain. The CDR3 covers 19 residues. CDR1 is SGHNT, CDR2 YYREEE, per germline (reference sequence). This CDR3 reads CASSDPDGVASSYNSPPHF. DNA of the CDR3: TGTGCCAGCAGTGACCCGGACGGAGTCGCAAGCTCCTATAATTCACCCCCCCACTTT. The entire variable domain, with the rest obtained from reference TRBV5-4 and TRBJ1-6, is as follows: ETGVTQSPTHLIKTRGQQVTLRCSSQSGHNTVSWYQQALGQGPQFIFQYYREEENGRGNFPPRFSGLQFPNYSSELNVNALELDDSALYLCASSDPDGVASSYNSPPHFGNGTRLTVT.

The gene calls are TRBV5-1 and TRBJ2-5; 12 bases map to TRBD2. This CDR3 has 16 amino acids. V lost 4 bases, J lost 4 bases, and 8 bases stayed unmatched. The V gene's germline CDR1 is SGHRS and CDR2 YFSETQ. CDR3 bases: TGCGCCAGCAGCACAGGACTAGCGGGGAGCCCAGAGACCCAGTACTTC. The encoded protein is CASSTGLAGSPETQYF.

CDR3 sequence: CASSPPTVPENTEAFF. CDR3 coding DNA: TGTGCCAGCTCACCTCCTACTGTCCCGGAGAACACTGAAGCTTTCTTT. This chain joins TRBV18 and TRBJ1-1; the D is unclear. CDR3 length: 16 residues. CDR1 KGHSH and CDR2 LQKENI come from the germline V gene. The V and J ends lost 3 bases and 1 base respectively, with 15 bases between them.

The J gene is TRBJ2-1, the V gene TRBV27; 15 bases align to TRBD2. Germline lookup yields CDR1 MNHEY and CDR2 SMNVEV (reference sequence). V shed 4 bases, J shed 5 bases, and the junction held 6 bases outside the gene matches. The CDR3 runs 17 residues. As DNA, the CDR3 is TGTGCCAGCAGTTCGGGACTAGCGGGGGGCAAAGACAATGAGCAGTTCTTC. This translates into CASSSGLAGGKDNEQFF.

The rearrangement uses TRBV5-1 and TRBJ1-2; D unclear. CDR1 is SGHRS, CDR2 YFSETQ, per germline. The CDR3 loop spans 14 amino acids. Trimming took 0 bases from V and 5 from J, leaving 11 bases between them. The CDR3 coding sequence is TGCGCCAGCAGCTTGGAGGGTCGTGAATATGGCTACACCTTC. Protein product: CASSLEGREYGYTF. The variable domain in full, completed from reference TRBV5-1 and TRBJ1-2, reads KAGVTQTPRYLIKTRGQQVTLSCSPISGHRSVSWYQQTPGQGLQFLFEYFSETQRNKGNFPGRFSGRQFSNSRSEMNVSTLELGDSALYLCASSLEGREYGYTFGSGTRLTVV.

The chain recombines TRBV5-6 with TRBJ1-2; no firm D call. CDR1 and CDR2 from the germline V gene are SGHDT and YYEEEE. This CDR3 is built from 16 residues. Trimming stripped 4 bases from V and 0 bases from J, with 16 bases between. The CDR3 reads CASSHPRDPANYGYTF. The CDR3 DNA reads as TGTGCCAGCAGCCATCCAAGGGATCCAGCTAACTATGGCTACACCTTC.

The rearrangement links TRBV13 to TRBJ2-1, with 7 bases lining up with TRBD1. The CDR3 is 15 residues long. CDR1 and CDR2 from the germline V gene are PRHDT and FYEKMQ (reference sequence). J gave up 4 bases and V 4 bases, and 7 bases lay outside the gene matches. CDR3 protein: CASSSGLRGYNEQFF. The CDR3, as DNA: TGTGCCAGCAGCTCCGGTCTCAGGGGGTACAATGAGCAGTTCTTC.

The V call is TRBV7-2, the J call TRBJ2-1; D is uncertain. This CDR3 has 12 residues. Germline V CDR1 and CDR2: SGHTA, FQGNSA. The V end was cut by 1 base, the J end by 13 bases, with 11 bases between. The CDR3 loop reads CASSLVLVRQFF. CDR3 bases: TGTGCCAGCAGCTTAGTTCTTGTACGTCAGTTCTTC. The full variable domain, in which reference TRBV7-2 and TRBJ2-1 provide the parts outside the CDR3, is GAGVSQSPSNKVTEKGKDVELRCDPISGHTALYWYRQSLGQGLEFLIYFQGNSAPDKSGLPSDRFSAERTGGSVSTLTIQRTQQEDSAVYLCASSLVLVRQFFGPGTRLTVL.

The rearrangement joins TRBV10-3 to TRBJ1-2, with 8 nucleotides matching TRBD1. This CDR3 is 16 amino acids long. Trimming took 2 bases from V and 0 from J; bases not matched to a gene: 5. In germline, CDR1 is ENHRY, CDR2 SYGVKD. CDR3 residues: CAISEPGQGANYGYTF. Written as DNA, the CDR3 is TGTGCCATCAGTGAGCCTGGACAGGGCGCTAACTATGGCTACACCTTC.

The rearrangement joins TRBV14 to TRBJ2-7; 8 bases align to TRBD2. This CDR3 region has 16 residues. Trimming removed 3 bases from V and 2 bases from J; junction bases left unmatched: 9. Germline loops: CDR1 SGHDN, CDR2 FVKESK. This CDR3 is CASSHRGLASTYEQYF. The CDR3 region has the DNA TGTGCCAGCAGCCACCGCGGACTAGCATCAACCTACGAGCAGTACTTC.

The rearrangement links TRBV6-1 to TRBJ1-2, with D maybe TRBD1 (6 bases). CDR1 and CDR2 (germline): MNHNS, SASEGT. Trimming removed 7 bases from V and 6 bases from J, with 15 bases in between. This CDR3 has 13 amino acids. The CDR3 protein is CASTPINRDGYTF. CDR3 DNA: TGTGCCAGCACCCCCATTAACAGGGATGGCTACACCTTC.

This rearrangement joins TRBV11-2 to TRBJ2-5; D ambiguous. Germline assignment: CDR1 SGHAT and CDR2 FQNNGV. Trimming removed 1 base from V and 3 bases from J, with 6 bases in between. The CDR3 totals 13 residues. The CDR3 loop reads CASSLAAKETQYF. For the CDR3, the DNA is TGTGCCAGCAGCTTAGCAGCGAAAGAGACCCAGTACTTC.

The CDR3 spells CASSLALFAGGTGERYGYTF. The CDR3, as DNA: TGCGCCAGCAGCTTGGCCTTGTTTGCCGGGGGTACAGGGGAAAGGTATGGCTACACCTTC. The V and J genes are TRBV5-1 and TRBJ1-2, with 7 positions matching TRBD1. Per germline, CDR1 SGHRS and CDR2 YFSETQ. Unmatched junction bases numbered 22, after V lost 0 bases and J lost 5 bases. The CDR3 loop spans 20 amino acids.

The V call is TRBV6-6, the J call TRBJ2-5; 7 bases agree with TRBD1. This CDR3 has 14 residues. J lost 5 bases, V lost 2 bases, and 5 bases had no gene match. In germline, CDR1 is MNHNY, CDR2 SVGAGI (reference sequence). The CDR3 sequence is CASSYPTGVETQYF. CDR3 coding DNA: TGTGCCAGCAGTTACCCCACAGGGGTGGAGACCCAGTACTTC.

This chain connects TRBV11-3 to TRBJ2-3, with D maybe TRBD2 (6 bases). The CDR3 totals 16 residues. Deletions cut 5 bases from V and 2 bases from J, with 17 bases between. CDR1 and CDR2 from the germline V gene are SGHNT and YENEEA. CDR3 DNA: TGTGCCAGCAGCCGACGACTAGACCCCCTCACAGATACGCAGTATTTT. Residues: CASSRRLDPLTDTQYF.

The CDR3 bases are TGTGCCAGCAGTCCAAACAGGGCGTGGGGCACTGAAGCTTTCTTT. Its translation is CASSPNRAWGTEAFF. The rearrangement links TRBV2 to TRBJ1-1; D perhaps matches TRBD1 (6 bases). The CDR3 has 15 residues. Germline V CDR1 and CDR2: SNHLY, FYNNEI. The ends were cut back, 5 bases at V and 4 bases at J, with 17 bases in the middle.

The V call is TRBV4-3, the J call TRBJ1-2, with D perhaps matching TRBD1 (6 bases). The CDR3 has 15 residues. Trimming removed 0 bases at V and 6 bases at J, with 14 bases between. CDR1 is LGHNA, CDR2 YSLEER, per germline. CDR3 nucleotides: TGCGCCAGCAGCCAAGATAGTGGGGGGCTAGATGGCTACACCTTC. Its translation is CASSQDSGGLDGYTF.

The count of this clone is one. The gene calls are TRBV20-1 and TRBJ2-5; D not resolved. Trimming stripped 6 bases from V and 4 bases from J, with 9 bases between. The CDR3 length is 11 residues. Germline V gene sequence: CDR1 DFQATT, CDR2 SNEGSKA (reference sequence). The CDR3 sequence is CSARRLETQYF. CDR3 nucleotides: TGCAGTGCGCGACGTTTAGAGACCCAGTACTTC.

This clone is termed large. CDR3 coding DNA: TGTGCCAGCAGCTTGGAAGGGGGGGTAGGAATCTACGAGCAGTACTTC. Amino acid sequence: CASSLEGGVGIYEQYF. The chain uses TRBV7-8 and TRBJ2-7, with D perhaps TRBD2 (7 bases). Germline V gene sequence: CDR1 SGHVS, CDR2 FQNEAQ. V was cut by 3 bases and J by 3 bases, with 18 bases left in between. CDR3 length equals 16 residues.

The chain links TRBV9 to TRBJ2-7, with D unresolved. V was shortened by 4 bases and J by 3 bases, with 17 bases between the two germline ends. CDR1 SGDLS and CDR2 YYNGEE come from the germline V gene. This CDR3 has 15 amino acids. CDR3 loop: CASSPLGDLFYEQYF. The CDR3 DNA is TGTGCCAGCAGCCCTCTAGGAGATTTGTTCTACGAGCAGTACTTC.